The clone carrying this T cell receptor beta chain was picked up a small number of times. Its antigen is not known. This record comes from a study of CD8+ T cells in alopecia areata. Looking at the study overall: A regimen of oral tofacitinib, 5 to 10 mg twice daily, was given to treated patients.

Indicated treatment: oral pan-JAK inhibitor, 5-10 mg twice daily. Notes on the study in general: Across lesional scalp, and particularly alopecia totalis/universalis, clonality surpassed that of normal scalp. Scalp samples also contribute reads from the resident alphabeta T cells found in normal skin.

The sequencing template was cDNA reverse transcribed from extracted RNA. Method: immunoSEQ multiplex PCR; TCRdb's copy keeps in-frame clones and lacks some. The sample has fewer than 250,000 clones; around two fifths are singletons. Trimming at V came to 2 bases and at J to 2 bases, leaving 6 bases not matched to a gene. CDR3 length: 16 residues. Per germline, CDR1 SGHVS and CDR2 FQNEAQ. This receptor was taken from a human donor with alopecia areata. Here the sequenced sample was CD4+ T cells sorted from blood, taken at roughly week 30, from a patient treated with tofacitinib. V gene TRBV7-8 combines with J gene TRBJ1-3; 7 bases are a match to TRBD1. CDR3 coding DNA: TGTGCCAGCAGCTTACGAGCCGGGACAGCTGGAAACACCATATATTTT. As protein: CASSLRAGTAGNTIYF. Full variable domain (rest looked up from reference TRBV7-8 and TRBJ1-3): GAGVSQSPRYKVAKRGQDVALRCDPISGHVSLFWYQQALGQGPEFLTYFQNEAQLDKSGLPSDRFFAERPEGSVSTLKIQRTQQEDSAVYLCASSLRAGTAGNTIYFGEGSWLTVV.